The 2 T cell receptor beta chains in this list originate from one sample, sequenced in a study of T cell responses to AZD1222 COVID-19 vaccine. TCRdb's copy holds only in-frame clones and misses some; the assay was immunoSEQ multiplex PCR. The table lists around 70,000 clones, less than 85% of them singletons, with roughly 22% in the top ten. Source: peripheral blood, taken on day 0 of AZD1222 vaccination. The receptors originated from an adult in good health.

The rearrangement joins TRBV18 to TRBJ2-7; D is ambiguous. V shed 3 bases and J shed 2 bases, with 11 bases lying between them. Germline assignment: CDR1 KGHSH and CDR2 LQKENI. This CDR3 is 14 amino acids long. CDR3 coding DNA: TGTGCCAGCTCACCTAGTAATGGGGCCTACGAGCAGTACTTC. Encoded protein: CASSPSNGAYEQYF.

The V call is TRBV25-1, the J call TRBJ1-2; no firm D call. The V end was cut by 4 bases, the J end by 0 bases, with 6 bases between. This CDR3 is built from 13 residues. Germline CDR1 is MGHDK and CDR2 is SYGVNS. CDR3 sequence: CASSGPANYGYTF. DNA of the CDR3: TGTGCCAGCAGTGGTCCCGCTAACTATGGCTACACCTTC.